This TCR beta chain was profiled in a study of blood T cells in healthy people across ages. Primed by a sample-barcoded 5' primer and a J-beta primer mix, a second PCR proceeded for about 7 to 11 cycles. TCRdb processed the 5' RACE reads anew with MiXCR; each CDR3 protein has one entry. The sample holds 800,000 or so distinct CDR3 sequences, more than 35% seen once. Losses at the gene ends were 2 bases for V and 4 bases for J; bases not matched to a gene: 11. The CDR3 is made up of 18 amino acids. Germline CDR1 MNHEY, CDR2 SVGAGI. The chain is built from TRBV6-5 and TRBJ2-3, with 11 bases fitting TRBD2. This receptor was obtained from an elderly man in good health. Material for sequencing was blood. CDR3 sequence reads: CASSYAPPTSGGPDTQYF. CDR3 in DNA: TGTGCCAGCAGTTACGCGCCACCCACTAGCGGGGGCCCAGATACGCAGTATTTT.